This section outlines one T cell receptor beta chain sequence together with its context. V shed 4 bases, J shed 10 bases, and the junction held 12 bases outside the gene matches. The CDR3 totals 16 residues. Per the germline V gene, CDR1 is SGDLS and CDR2 is YYNGEE. Methods used by the authors: Amplifying reference gene primers gave estimates of nucleated cell counts. Assay: immunoSEQ multiplex PCR; the TCRdb copy retains only in-frame clones and omits some. V and J calls and clone size are copied from that table; D and trimming were computed from the DNA. The top ten clones hold approximately 0.84% of a sample with some 270,000 clones, approximately 90% of them seen once. The entry originates in a study of blood T cell repertoires in COVID-19.

The material sequenced was peripheral blood. The TCR originated in a man aged 25 to 40 with acute or convalescent COVID-19. The chain carries TRBV9 and TRBJ1-6; 9 positions match TRBD1. The CDR3 loop reads CASSPDTGTGRSPLHF. CDR3 nucleotide sequence: TGTGCCAGCAGCCCAGACACCGGGACAGGGCGATCACCCCTCCACTTT. Full variable domain (rest looked up from reference TRBV9 and TRBJ1-6): DSGVTQTPKHLITATGQRVTLRCSPRSGDLSVYWYQQSLDQGLQFLIQYYNGEERAKGNILERFSAQQFPDLHSELNLSSLELGDSALYFCASSPDTGTGRSPLHFGNGTRLTVT.